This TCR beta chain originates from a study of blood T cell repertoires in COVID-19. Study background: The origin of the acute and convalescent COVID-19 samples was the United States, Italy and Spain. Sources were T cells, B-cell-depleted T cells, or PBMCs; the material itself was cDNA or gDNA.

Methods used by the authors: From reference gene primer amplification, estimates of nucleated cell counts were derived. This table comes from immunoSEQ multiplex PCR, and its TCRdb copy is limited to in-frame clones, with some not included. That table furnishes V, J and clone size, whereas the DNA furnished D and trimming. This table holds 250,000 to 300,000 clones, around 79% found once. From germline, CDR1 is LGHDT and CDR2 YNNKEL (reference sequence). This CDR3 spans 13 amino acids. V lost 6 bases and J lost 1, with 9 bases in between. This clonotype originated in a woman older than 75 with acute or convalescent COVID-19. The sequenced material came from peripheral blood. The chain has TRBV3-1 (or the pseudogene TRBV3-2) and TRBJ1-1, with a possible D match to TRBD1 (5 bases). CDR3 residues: CASRLQGNTEAFF. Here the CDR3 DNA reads TGTGCCAGCAGACTTCAGGGGAACACTGAAGCTTTCTTT.